This T cell receptor (beta chain) was captured by sequencing in a study of OX40 agonist ivuxolimab in advanced cancers. Overall study context: Patients receiving dose escalation had hepatocellular carcinoma, melanoma, renal cell or head and neck cancer. Partial responses were seen in three patients, one with hepatocellular carcinoma and two with cutaneous melanoma. Regarding the study as a whole: The specificity for antigen of the expanded peripheral T cells was not determined.

This clone was seen only a few times. Its specificity is not known. Sequencing used immunoSEQ multiplex PCR; TCRdb keeps in-frame clones, though not all of them. The table has over 95,000 clones, 80% to 90% seen once. This CDR3 region has 15 residues. Germline CDR1 is SGHVS and CDR2 is FQNEAQ. The junction had 8 bases not matched to a gene; V was cut back by 5 bases and J by 7 bases. The study sampled blood at baseline, cycle 4 day 1, and cycle 7 day 1. The sample consisted of CD4+ or CD8+ T cells sorted from blood, taken in a trial of the OX40 agonist ivuxolimab. This chain connects TRBV7-8 to TRBJ1-5, with 10 bases aligning to TRBD1. This clonotype was sampled from an adult with an advanced solid tumor such as melanoma, head and neck, liver or kidney cancer. CDR3 sequence (DNA): TGTGCCAGCAGCCAAGGACAGGGGGTGGGCCAGCCCCAGCATTTT. This gives the protein CASSQGQGVGQPQHF.